Below, 30 T cell receptor beta chains from the same sample are listed, as sequenced in a study of post-analysis software for immune sequencing data. Broader study findings: Five or six TRBV segments were significantly more frequent in patients than in controls. TRBV5-6, TRBV5-1 and TRBV20-1 were among these segments.

Tagging with unique molecular identifiers was a feature of the TCR beta cDNA libraries. TCRdb called the PCR reads again in MiXCR, with one record for every CDR3 protein. This repertoire shows around 200,000 distinct CDR3 sequences, 29% found once; its top ten account for more than 3%. Their specific antigens are unknown. The sample consisted of blood. The receptor set was obtained from a girl aged 2-17 years with multiple sclerosis.

This clonotype appeared many times. The genes are TRBV7-3 and TRBJ2-7; TRBD1 matches at 7 bases. The germline V gene encodes CDR1 SGHTA and CDR2 FQGTGA. This CDR3 is built from 17 residues. The junction had 10 bases not matched to a gene; V was cut back by 2 bases and J by 0 bases. The CDR3 nucleotides are TGTGCCAGCAGCTTAGGCCAGGGACAGTGGAGCTCCTACGAGCAGTACTTC. As protein: CASSLGQGQWSSYEQYF.

This clonotype was counted a few times. The chain joins TRBV5-1 to TRBJ2-3; TRBD2 might be the D (5 bases). The CDR3 length is 13 residues. Germline-derived CDR1 and CDR2 are SGHRS and YFSETQ. Trimming cost V 4 bases and J 6 bases, with 12 bases left between them. The CDR3 DNA reads TGCGCCAGCAGCCTGGACCGGGGTGATACGCAGTATTTT. Protein sequence: CASSLDRGDTQYF.

In the case of this clonotype: This clone may be a read error of a much larger clone one base away. The V and J genes are TRBV4-1 and TRBJ2-1; TRBD2 matches 8 bases. The better agreement between TRBJ2-7 and the DNA end casts doubt on the J call. The germline gives CDR1 MGHRA, CDR2 YSYEKL. This CDR3 is 15 amino acids long. CDR3 in amino acids: CASRSSGSSYNEQYF. CDR3 DNA sequence: TGCGCCAGCAGGTCAAGCGGGAGCTCCTACAATGAGCAGTACTTC.

The chain links TRBV12-3 or TRBV12-4 to TRBJ2-2; no firm D call. Trimming removed 5 bases at V and 3 bases at J, with 4 bases between. The CDR3 totals 12 residues. The CDR3 spells CASSHHTGELFF. The CDR3 bases are TGTGCCAGCAGTCACCACACCGGGGAGCTGTTTTTT.

The chain recombines TRBV29-1 with TRBJ1-2, with D maybe TRBD1 (6 bases). Germline values: CDR1 SQVTM, CDR2 ANQGSEA. This CDR3 has 13 residues. Trimming pared 6 bases from V and 3 bases from J, leaving 14 bases between. CDR3 amino acids: CSVRAGGDYGYTF. The CDR3 DNA reads TGCAGCGTCAGGGCGGGGGGCGACTATGGCTACACCTTC.

This clonotype was detected only a few times. This clone may be a read error of a much larger clone one base away. V usage is TRBV28 and J usage is TRBJ2-1; D is unclear. The CDR3 is 13 residues long. Trimming removed 7 bases at V and 6 bases at J, with 13 bases between. Germline CDR1 MDHEN, CDR2 SYDVKM. This CDR3 reads CASTAFPLNEQFF. CDR3 nucleotide sequence: TGTGCCAGCACCGCTTTCCCGCTCAATGAGCAGTTCTTC.

The gene calls are TRBV12-3 or TRBV12-4 and TRBJ1-5; no firm D call. The CDR3 has 15 residues. Deletions cut 5 bases from V and 0 bases from J, with 11 bases between. CDR3 sequence: CASSPNYDSNQPQHF. In nucleotides, the CDR3 is TGTGCCAGCAGTCCCAACTACGATAGCAATCAGCCCCAGCATTTT.

This clonotype was observed once. Being one base from a much bigger clone, this may be a read error. CDR3 coding DNA: TGCGCCAGCAGCTTGGGGCCGGTCTTCAATGAGCAGTACTTC. Translation: CASSLGPVFNEQYF. This chain joins TRBV5-1 and TRBJ2-5; D gene ambiguous. CDR1 and CDR2 from the germline V gene are SGHRS and YFSETQ. The length of the CDR3 is 14 residues. V gave up 0 bases and J gave up 11 bases, with 17 bases separating them.

This clonotype was observed a handful of times. An end of the junction does not agree with germline; a read error may underlie this. The rearrangement links TRBV4-1 to TRBJ2-1; D ambiguous. The CDR3 runs to 12 residues. Germline V gene lookup returns CDR1 MGHRA and CDR2 YSYEKL. The CDR3 is CASSQDGNERFF. The CDR3 region has the DNA TGCGCCAGCAGCCAAGATGGCAATGAGCGGTTCTTC.

This clonotype was counted ten times or more. CDR3 protein: CASSLRLAGQETQYF. DNA for the CDR3: TGTGCCAGCAGTTTACGGCTAGCGGGGCAAGAGACCCAGTACTTC. The chain recombines TRBV12-3 or TRBV12-4 with TRBJ2-5; TRBD2 matches 9 bases. The V gene end was trimmed by 2 bases and the J gene end by 2 bases; junction bases not matched to a gene: 3. This CDR3 is built from 15 residues.

Notes on this clonotype: With a much larger clone just one base away, this may be a read error. The chain couples TRBV20-1 to TRBJ2-5, with 7 bases lining up with TRBD2. Germline trimming cut 7 bases from V and 5 bases from J; bases unmatched to any gene: 10. The CDR3 length is 13 residues. Germline assignment: CDR1 DFQATT and CDR2 SNEGSKA (reference sequence). CDR3 region: CSGSRTSVETQYF. The CDR3 DNA is TGCAGTGGGTCCCGGACTAGTGTGGAGACCCAGTACTTC.

The chain employs TRBV28 and TRBJ2-1; 8 bases line up with TRBD2. With V trimmed by 8 bases and J by 4 bases, 10 bases remained unmatched. The CDR3 is made up of 15 amino acids. Germline V gene lookup returns CDR1 MDHEN and CDR2 SYDVKM. The CDR3 region is CASESPSGSYNEQFF. The CDR3 DNA reads as TGTGCCAGCGAGTCACCCAGCGGGAGTTACAATGAGCAGTTCTTC.

The table lists this clonotype with many counts. The chain combines TRBV7-9 with TRBJ2-3, with D tentatively TRBD2 (5 bases). The germline CDR1 and CDR2 sequences are SEHNR and FQNEAQ (reference sequence). V lost 5 bases and J lost 0, with 15 bases in between. The CDR3 is made up of 16 amino acids. The CDR3 DNA is TGTGCCAGCAGCCAAGGTCACGGGGTTAGCACAGATACGCAGTATTTT. Its protein is CASSQGHGVSTDTQYF.

Details on this clonotype: This may arise from a read error, as a much more abundant clone is one base away. The V and J genes are TRBV7-2 and TRBJ2-5; the D gene is possibly TRBD2 (6 bases). Germline values: CDR1 SGHTA, CDR2 FQGNSA. V was shortened by 5 bases and J by 5 bases, with 24 bases between the two germline ends. This CDR3 contains 17 residues. This CDR3 is CASSPLTSWVERETQYF. The DNA of the CDR3 is TGTGCCAGCAGCCCCCTAACTAGCTGGGTTGAACGGGAGACCCAGTACTTC.

The rearrangement uses TRBV7-2 and TRBJ1-2; TRBD1 might be the D (5 bases). CDR1 SGHTA and CDR2 FQGNSA come from the germline V gene. CDR3 length equals 14 residues. Trimming took 3 bases from V and 4 from J, leaving 12 bases between them. In nucleotides, the CDR3 is TGTGCCAGCAGCTTTACCACGGGGCTCTATGGCTACACCTTC. It translates to CASSFTTGLYGYTF.

Concerning this clonotype itself: This may stem from a read error, because a much larger clone lies one nucleotide away. The chain recombines TRBV7-3 with TRBJ2-4; TRBD2 matches at 9 bases. V was clipped by 5 bases and J by 15 bases; unmatched bases: 20. There are 16 residues in the CDR3. The germline CDR1 and CDR2 sequences are SGHTA and FQGTGA. The CDR3 sequence is CASSMERGAFEETRYF. The DNA of the CDR3 is TGTGCCAGCAGCATGGAGCGGGGGGCCTTCGAAGAGACCCGGTACTTC.

The chain is built from TRBV20-1 and TRBJ1-1; no clear D. This CDR3 is 13 amino acids long. CDR1 is DFQATT, CDR2 SNEGSKA, per germline (reference sequence). Between the trimmed V and J ends, which lost 5 bases and 2 bases, there was a span of 12 bases. CDR3 in DNA: TGCAGTGCTCTGGAAATAAGTAACACTGAAGCTTTCTTT. It specifies CSALEISNTEAFF.

This clonotype came up a few times. The chain is built from TRBV5-5 and TRBJ2-7; 9 positions agree with TRBD1. Germline trimming cut 5 bases from V and 2 bases from J; bases unmatched to any gene: 5. Per the germline V gene, CDR1 is SGHKS and CDR2 is YYEKEE (reference sequence). The CDR3 sequence is 14 residues long. The CDR3 sequence: CASRDGTGPYEQYF. CDR3 coding DNA: TGTGCCAGCAGGGACGGGACAGGGCCCTACGAGCAGTACTTC.

The rearrangement uses TRBV12-3 or TRBV12-4 and TRBJ1-5; TRBD1 matches at 9 bases. Unmatched junction bases numbered 8, after V lost 7 bases and J lost 4 bases. There are 15 residues in the CDR3. The CDR3 reads CASTAGQGRNQPQHF. CDR3 nucleotides: TGTGCCAGCACTGCTGGACAGGGGCGAAATCAGCCCCAGCATTTT.

This clonotype came up a few times. The J gene is TRBJ2-1, the V gene TRBV3-1; 12 bases fit TRBD2. V was pared by 0 bases and J by 3 bases, with 12 bases of the junction left unmatched. Germline V lookup: CDR1 LGHDT, CDR2 YNNKEL (reference sequence). The CDR3 sequence is 20 residues long. DNA for the CDR3: TGTGCCAGCAGCCAAGAGTTCACTAGCGGGAGGCACGGCATCTACAATGAGCAGTTCTTC. As protein: CASSQEFTSGRHGIYNEQFF.

This clonotype appeared a few times. A much larger clone differs from this one at a single base, so this may be a read error. The V call is TRBV5-1, the J call TRBJ2-1; unclear D gene. CDR1 and CDR2 from the germline V gene are SGHRS and YFSETQ. This CDR3 has 13 residues. This CDR3 is CAGSPDLVHEQFF. For the CDR3, the DNA is TGCGCCGGCAGCCCTGACCTTGTTCATGAGCAGTTCTTC.

V gene TRBV27 combines with J gene TRBJ2-2; D unclear. The V end lost 5 bases, the J end lost 0 bases, and 16 bases lay between the germline ends. The CDR3 spans 17 residues. Germline V lookup: CDR1 MNHEY, CDR2 SMNVEV (reference sequence). The CDR3 coding sequence is TGTGCCAGCAGTCAAATCCCGGGCCTCGCGAACACCGGGGAGCTGTTTTTT. It yields the protein CASSQIPGLANTGELFF.

This rearrangement joins TRBV30 to TRBJ1-2; D is possibly TRBD1 (5 bases). Per germline, CDR1 GTSNPN and CDR2 SVGIG (reference sequence). The CDR3 totals 15 residues. Deletions cut 2 bases from V and 4 bases from J, with 17 bases between. In DNA, the CDR3 is TGTGCCTGGAGTCCGGGACGGCTGTCCTTCTATGGCTACACCTTC. It is translated as CAWSPGRLSFYGYTF.

Worth noting for this clonotype: A much larger clone is a single base away; this may be a read error. The chain joins TRBV2 to TRBJ2-1; D possibly corresponds to TRBD2 (5 bases). Germline values: CDR1 SNHLY, CDR2 FYNNEI. Trimming cost V 2 bases and J 11 bases, with 16 bases left between them. The CDR3 length is 14 residues. The CDR3 nucleotides are TGTGCCAGCAGTGAAATGAGGGCCGGGAATAAGCAGTTCTTC. Amino acid sequence: CASSEMRAGNKQFF.

This clonotype appeared a few times. This sequence joins TRBV4-1 and TRBJ1-1, with D unresolved. Germline CDR1 MGHRA, CDR2 YSYEKL. This CDR3 comprises 17 residues. V dropped 0 bases and J dropped 1 base, with 15 bases sitting between them. CDR3 sequence reads: CASSQEIYGGKNTEAFF. CDR3 nucleotide sequence: TGCGCCAGCAGCCAAGAGATATATGGTGGCAAGAACACTGAAGCTTTCTTT.

This clonotype has more than one count but fewer than ten. This could be a read error, since a much larger clone is one nucleotide away. The rearrangement links TRBV7-2 to TRBJ2-5; D call uncertain. Germline V gene lookup returns CDR1 SGHTA and CDR2 FQGNSA. CDR3 length: 16 amino acids. The CDR3 bases are TGTGCCAGCAGCCGGAAAGGCGCTGTCAGTGGAGAGACCAAGTACTTC. This translates into CASSRKGAVSGETKYF.

The chain joins TRBV14 to TRBJ2-1; 9 bases fit TRBD2. The CDR3 covers 15 residues. V dropped 4 bases and J dropped 10; count of bases not matched to a gene: 11. Germline V gene sequence: CDR1 SGHDN, CDR2 FVKESK. In DNA form, the CDR3 reads TGTGCCAGCAGCCCAGAGCGGCTAGCGGGAAAGGAGCAGTTCTTC. This codes for CASSPERLAGKEQFF.

The chain has TRBV12-3 or TRBV12-4 and TRBJ2-7, with 9 bases aligning to TRBD1. The CDR3 has 17 amino acids. V was pared by 0 bases and J by 10 bases, with 16 bases of the junction left unmatched. The DNA for the CDR3 is TGTGCCAGCAGTTTAGCGCGGAACACGGGACAGGGAGGCACCCAGTACTTC. This codes for CASSLARNTGQGGTQYF.

In the case of this clonotype: Possible read error: a much larger clone is one base away. The chain uses TRBV7-8 and TRBJ1-2, with no clear D. The CDR3 sequence is 17 residues long. Germline CDR1 is SGHVS and CDR2 is FQNEAQ. Trimming shortened V by 0 bases and J by 2 bases, and 16 bases separated the two germline ends. The CDR3 spells CASSLAYSRRDNYGYTF. The CDR3 DNA reads as TGTGCCAGCAGCTTAGCTTACAGCCGACGAGACAACTATGGCTACACCTTC.

This clonotype was seen ten or more times. The chain combines TRBV20-1 with TRBJ2-1; no firm D call. This CDR3 region has 16 residues. Between the trimmed V and J ends, which lost 5 bases and 10 bases, there was a span of 27 bases. Germline-derived CDR1 and CDR2 are DFQATT and SNEGSKA (reference sequence). CDR3 in amino acids: CSALFPGQYTMGEQFF. The DNA for the CDR3 is TGCAGTGCTTTGTTCCCCGGGCAATATACAATGGGCGAGCAGTTCTTC.